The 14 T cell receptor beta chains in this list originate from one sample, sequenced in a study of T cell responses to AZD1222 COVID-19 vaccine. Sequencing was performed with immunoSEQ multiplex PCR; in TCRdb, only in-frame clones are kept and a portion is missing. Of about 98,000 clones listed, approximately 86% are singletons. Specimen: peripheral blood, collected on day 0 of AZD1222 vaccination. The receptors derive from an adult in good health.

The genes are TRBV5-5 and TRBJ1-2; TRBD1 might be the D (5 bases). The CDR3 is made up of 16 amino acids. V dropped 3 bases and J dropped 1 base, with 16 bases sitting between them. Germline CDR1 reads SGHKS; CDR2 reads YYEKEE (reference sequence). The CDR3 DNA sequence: TGTGCCAGCAGCTGGAAGCAGGGTCGGGATAACTATGGCTACACCTTC. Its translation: CASSWKQGRDNYGYTF.

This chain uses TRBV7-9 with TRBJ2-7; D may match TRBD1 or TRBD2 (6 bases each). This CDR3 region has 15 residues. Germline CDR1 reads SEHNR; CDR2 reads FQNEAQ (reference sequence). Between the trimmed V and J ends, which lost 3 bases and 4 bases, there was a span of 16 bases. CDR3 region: CASSFGGIPLYEQYF. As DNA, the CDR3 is TGTGCCAGCAGCTTCGGGGGCATTCCCCTTTACGAGCAGTACTTC.

The CDR3, as DNA: TGTGCCAGCAGCGTAGAGGGGTTTACTGGTGAAAAACTGTTTTTT. Protein: CASSVEGFTGEKLFF. The genes are TRBV9 and TRBJ1-4, with D possibly TRBD1 on 5 matching bases. Germline V CDR1 and CDR2: SGDLS, YYNGEE. V was pared by 0 bases and J by 7 bases, with 13 bases between. CDR3 length equals 15 residues.

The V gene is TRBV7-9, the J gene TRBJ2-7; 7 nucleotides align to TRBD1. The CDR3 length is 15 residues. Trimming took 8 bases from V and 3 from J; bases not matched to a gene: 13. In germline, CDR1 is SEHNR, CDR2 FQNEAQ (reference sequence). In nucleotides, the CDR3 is TGTGCCAGCGGTATTCCGGGACAGCCCATCTACGAGCAGTACTTC. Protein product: CASGIPGQPIYEQYF.

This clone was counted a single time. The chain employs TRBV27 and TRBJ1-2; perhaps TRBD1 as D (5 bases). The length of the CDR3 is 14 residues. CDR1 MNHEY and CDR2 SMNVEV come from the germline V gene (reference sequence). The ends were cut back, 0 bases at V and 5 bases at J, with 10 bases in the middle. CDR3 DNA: TGTGCCAGCAGTTTATCCGGGACTCCTTATGGCTACACCTTC. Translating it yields CASSLSGTPYGYTF.

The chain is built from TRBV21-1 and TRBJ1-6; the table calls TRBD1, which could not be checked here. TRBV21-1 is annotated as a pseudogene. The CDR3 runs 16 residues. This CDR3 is CASSKESTGADSPLHF. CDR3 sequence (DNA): TGTGCCAGCAGCAAAGAATCGACAGGGGCCGATTCACCCCTCCACTTT.

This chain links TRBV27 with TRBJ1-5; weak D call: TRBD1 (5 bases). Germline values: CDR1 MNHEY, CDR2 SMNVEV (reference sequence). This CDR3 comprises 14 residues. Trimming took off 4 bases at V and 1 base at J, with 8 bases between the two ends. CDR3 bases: TGTGCCAGCAGTTCCCGGGACAGCAATCAGCCCCAGCATTTT. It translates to CASSSRDSNQPQHF.

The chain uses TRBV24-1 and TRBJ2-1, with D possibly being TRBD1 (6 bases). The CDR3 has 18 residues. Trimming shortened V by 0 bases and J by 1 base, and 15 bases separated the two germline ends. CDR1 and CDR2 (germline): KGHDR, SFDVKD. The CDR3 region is CATSDLPRGRGSYNEQFF. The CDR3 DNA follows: TGTGCCACCAGTGATTTGCCCAGGGGAAGGGGGTCCTACAATGAGCAGTTCTTC.

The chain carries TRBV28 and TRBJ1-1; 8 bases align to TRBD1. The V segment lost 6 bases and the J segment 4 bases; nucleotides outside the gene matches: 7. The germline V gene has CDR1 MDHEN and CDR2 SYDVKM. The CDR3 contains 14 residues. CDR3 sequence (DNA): TGTGCCAGCAGCTTCGACAGGGGAGGCACTGAAGCTTTCTTT. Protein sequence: CASSFDRGGTEAFF.

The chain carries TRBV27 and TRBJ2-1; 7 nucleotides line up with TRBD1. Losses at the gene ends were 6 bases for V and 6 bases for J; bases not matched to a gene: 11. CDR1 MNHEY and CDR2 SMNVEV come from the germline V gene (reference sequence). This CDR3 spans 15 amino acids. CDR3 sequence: CASSPVGNRGNEQFF. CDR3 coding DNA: TGTGCCAGCAGCCCTGTGGGAAACAGGGGCAATGAGCAGTTCTTC.

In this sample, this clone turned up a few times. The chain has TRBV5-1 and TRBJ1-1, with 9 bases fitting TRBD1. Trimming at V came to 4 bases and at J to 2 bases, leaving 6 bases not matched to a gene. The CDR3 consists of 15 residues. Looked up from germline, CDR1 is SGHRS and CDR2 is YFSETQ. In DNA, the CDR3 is TGCGCCAGCAGCCCCACGGACAGGGGTAACACTGAAGCTTTCTTT. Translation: CASSPTDRGNTEAFF.

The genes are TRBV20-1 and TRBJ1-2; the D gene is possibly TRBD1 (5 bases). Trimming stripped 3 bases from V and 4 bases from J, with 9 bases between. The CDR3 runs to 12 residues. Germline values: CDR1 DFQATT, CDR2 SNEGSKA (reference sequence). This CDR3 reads CSASRDFYGYTF. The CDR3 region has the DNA TGCAGTGCTAGTCGGGACTTCTATGGCTACACCTTC.

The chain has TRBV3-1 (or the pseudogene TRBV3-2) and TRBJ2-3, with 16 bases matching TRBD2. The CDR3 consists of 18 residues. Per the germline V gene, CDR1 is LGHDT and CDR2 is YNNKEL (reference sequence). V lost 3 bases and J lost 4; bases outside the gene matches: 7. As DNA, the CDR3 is TGTGCCAGCAGCCAGCCGGGACTAGCGGGAGGGATTGCAGATACGCAGTATTTT. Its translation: CASSQPGLAGGIADTQYF.

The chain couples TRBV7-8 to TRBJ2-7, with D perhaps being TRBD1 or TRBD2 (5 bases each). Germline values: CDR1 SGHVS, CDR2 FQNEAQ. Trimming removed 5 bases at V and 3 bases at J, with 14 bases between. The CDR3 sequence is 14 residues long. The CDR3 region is CASSLDPGLYEQYF. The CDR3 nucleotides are TGTGCCAGCAGCCTCGATCCGGGGCTCTACGAGCAGTACTTC.